This TCR beta chain was recorded in a study of blood T cells in healthy people across ages. The CDR3 loop spans 17 amino acids. From germline, CDR1 is SGHTA and CDR2 FQGNSA. The V and J ends lost 1 base and 4 bases respectively, with 17 bases between them. It was with a sample-barcoded 5' primer and a J-beta primer mix that a second PCR of roughly 7 to 12 cycles was run. TCRdb recomputed calls from the 5' RACE reads with MiXCR, one row per CDR3 protein. This table holds approximately 800,000 distinct CDR3 sequences, approximately 59% found once. Source material: blood. The V and J genes are TRBV7-2 and TRBJ2-1; D possibly corresponds to TRBD2 (8 bases). The source is a young man in good health. The DNA for the CDR3 is TGTGCCAGCAGCTTAGTTCTAGGGGGCGGGGGGTACAATGAGCAGTTCTTC. Translating gives CASSLVLGGGGYNEQFF.